The rows below give T cell receptor beta chains drawn from one sample of a study of neurological immune-mediated disorders. TCRdb re-called the 5' RACE reads with MiXCR, one entry per CDR3 protein. This sample has more than 50,000 distinct CDR3 sequences, with 3% to 4% found just once. The sample taken for sequencing was PBMCs. These TCRs come from a woman aged 50 to 65 with multiple sclerosis. Both conserved end residues are trimmed from each CDR3. Fields, in order: J gene, V gene, CDR3 protein.

TRBJ1-4 | TRBV19 | ASTSAGLPNEKLF
TRBJ2-7 | TRBV6-5 | ASSGGTYEQY
TRBJ2-7 | TRBV18 | ASSPGDRGYEQY
TRBJ2-7 | TRBV11-2 | ASSPGPAQQY
TRBJ2-4 | TRBV5-6 | ASSRTSGSYIQY
TRBJ2-2 | TRBV20-1 | SVLLNTGELF
TRBJ2-2 | TRBV27 | ASRHGAGELF
TRBJ2-2 | TRBV7-2 | ASSARGIGELF
TRBJ2-5 | TRBV6-2/TRBV6-3 | ASSYLPGLGTGETQY
TRBJ2-7 | TRBV6-4 | ASTRRRWLDEQY
TRBJ2-1 | TRBV12-3/TRBV12-4 | ASSSGQGANEQF
TRBJ2-3 | TRBV15 | ATSREAGRASDTQY
TRBJ1-2 | TRBV20-1 | SVNLSKKGGSGGYT
TRBJ2-3 | TRBV25-1 | ASSAGRGTDTQY
TRBJ1-5 | TRBV4-3 | ASSQDRQAHQPQH
TRBJ2-3 | TRBV20-1 | SASVTSGDTQY
TRBJ2-1 | TRBV5-1 | ASSPTGVFQF
TRBJ2-3 | TRBV7-3 | ASSLNGGIDTQY
TRBJ1-5 | TRBV5-6 | ASSLLDSNQPQH
TRBJ2-2 | TRBV3-1 | ASSLRRTLAAGELF
TRBJ2-7 | TRBV6-5 | ASSFRDRGSYEQY